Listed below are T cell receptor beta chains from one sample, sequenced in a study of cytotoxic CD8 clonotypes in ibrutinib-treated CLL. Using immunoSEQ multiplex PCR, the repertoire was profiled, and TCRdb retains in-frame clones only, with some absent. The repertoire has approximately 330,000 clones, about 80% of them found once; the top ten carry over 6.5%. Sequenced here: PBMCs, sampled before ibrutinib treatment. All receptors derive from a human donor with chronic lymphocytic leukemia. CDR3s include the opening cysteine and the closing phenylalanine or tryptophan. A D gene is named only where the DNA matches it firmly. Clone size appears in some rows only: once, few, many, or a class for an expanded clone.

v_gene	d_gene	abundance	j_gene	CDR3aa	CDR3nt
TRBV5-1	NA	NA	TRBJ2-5	CASSQYSREETQYF	TGCGCCAGCAGCCAGTACTCACGTGAGGAGACCCAGTACTTC
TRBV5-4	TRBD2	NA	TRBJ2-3	CASSLEAGGGDTQYF	TGTGCCAGCAGCTTGGAAGCGGGAGGGGGAGATACGCAGTATTTT
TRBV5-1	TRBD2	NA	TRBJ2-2	CASSPELAGDSYTGELFF	TGCGCCAGCAGCCCAGAACTAGCGGGAGACTCCTACACCGGGGAGCTGTTTTTT
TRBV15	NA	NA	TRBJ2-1	CATSKSRSSYNEQFF	TGTGCCACCAGCAAATCGAGAAGCTCCTACAATGAGCAGTTCTTC
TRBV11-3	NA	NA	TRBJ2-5	CASSLAGKQETQYF	TGTGCCAGCAGCTTAGCGGGAAAGCAAGAGACCCAGTACTTC
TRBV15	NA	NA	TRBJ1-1	CATSKNRVRNTEAFF	TGTGCCACCAGCAAAAACAGGGTTAGGAACACTGAAGCTTTCTTT
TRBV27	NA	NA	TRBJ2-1	CASSRSTAYNEQFF	TGTGCCAGCAGTAGATCGACAGCCTACAATGAGCAGTTCTTC
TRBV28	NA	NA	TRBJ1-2	CASRYGTELGYGYTF	TGTGCCAGCAGGTATGGGACCGAGCTTGGGTATGGCTACACCTTC
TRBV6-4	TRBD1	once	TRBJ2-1	CASSLTGVSSYNEQFF	TGTGCCAGCAGCCTGACAGGGGTCAGCTCCTACAATGAGCAGTTCTTC
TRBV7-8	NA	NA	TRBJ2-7	CASSLGAVVYEQYF	TGTGCCAGCAGCTTGGGGGCGGTGGTCTACGAGCAGTACTTC
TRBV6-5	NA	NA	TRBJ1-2	CASTRVAGGEYGYTF	TGTGCCAGCACACGGGTCGCAGGTGGAGAATATGGCTACACCTTC
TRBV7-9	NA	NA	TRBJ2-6	CASSPSWPEQYVLTF	TGTGCCAGCAGCCCGTCTTGGCCGGAACAATACGTCCTGACTTTC
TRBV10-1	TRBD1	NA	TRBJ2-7	CASSDRGAGYEQYF	TGCGCCAGCAGCGACAGGGGCGCAGGATACGAGCAGTACTTC
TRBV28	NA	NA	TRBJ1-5	CASRSGGLGNQPQHF	TGTGCCAGCAGGTCCGGGGGGCTGGGCAATCAGCCCCAGCATTTT
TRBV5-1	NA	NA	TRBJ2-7	CASSLGVKGDEQYF	TGCGCCAGCAGCCTGGGGGTCAAGGGGGACGAGCAGTACTTC
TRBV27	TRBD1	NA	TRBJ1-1	CASSLVQGGAEAFF	TGTGCCAGCAGTTTGGTGCAGGGGGGGGCTGAAGCTTTCTTT
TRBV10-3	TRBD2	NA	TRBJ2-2	CAILLAGDTGELFF	TGTGCCATCCTCCTAGCGGGAGACACCGGGGAGCTGTTTTTT
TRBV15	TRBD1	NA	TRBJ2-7	CATSREGGQGPYEQYF	TGTGCCACCAGCAGAGAGGGTGGACAGGGCCCCTACGAGCAGTACTTC
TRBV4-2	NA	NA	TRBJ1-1	CASSQDHHSMNTEAFF	TGTGCCAGCAGCCAAGATCACCACAGCATGAACACTGAAGCTTTCTTT
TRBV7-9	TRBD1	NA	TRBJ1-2	CASSWAGTEHNYGYTF	TGTGCCAGCAGCTGGGCTGGGACAGAGCATAACTATGGCTACACCTTC
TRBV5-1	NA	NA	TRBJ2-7	CASSPSGQTVYEQYF	TGCGCCAGCAGCCCCTCCGGACAGACCGTCTACGAGCAGTACTTC
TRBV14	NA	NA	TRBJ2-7	CASSRSRVTYEQYF	TGTGCCAGCAGCCGGTCGAGAGTAACCTACGAGCAGTACTTC
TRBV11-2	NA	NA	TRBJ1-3	CASSLWGPGNTIYF	TGTGCCAGCAGCTTATGGGGTCCTGGAAACACCATATATTTT
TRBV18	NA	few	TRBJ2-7	CASSLQSYEQYF	TGTGCCAGCTCACTCCAGTCCTACGAGCAGTACTTC
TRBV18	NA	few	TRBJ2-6	CASSPFGSSGANVLTF	TGTGCCAGCTCACCATTCGGGAGCTCTGGGGCCAACGTCCTGACTTTC
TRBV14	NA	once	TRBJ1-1	CASSQDRGDVNTEAFF	TGTGCCAGCAGCCAAGATAGGGGGGACGTGAACACTGAAGCTTTCTTT
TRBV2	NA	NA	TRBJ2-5	CASKHRQQETQYF	TGTGCCAGCAAGCACAGGCAGCAAGAGACCCAGTACTTC
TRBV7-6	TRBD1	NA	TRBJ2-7	CASMKAGGPPYEQYF	TGTGCCAGCATGAAAGCAGGGGGCCCTCCCTACGAGCAGTACTTC
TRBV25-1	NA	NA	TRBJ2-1	CASSEAWANEQFF	TGTGCCAGCAGTGAGGCGTGGGCGAATGAGCAGTTCTTC
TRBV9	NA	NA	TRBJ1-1	CASSKGSRNTEAFF	TGTGCCAGCAGCAAAGGCAGCCGAAACACTGAAGCTTTCTTT
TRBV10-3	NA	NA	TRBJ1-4	CAIRGRDEKLFF	TGTGCCATCAGGGGGCGCGATGAAAAACTGTTTTTT
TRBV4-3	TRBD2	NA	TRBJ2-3	CASSPRTSGSGDTQYF	TGCGCCAGCAGCCCACGGACTAGCGGGAGTGGAGATACGCAGTATTTT
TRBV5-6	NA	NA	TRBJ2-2	CASSLGGGELFF	TGTGCCAGCAGCTTAGGTGGCGGGGAGCTGTTTTTT
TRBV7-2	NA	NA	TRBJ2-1	CASSLVGTEQFF	TGTGCCAGCAGCTTAGTGGGAACTGAGCAGTTCTTC
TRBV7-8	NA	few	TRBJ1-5	CASSEDSSNQPQHF	TGTGCCAGCAGCGAAGACAGCTCCAATCAGCCCCAGCATTTT
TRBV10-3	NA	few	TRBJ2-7	CAISDDDPWGKGNYEQYF	TGTGCCATCAGTGATGACGACCCCTGGGGTAAGGGAAACTACGAGCAGTACTTC
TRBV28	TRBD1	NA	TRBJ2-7	CASSLGLGQGPYEQYF	TGTGCCAGCAGTTTAGGCTTAGGACAGGGTCCCTACGAGCAGTACTTC
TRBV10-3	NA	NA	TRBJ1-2	CATGSVYGYTF	TGTGCCACGGGGTCCGTATATGGCTACACCTTC
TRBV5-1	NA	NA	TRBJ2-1	CASKRGKGVAPTHYNEQFF	TGCGCCAGCAAGAGGGGTAAAGGGGTTGCTCCCACTCACTACAATGAGCAGTTCTTC
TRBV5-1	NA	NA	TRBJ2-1	CASRGTPIGDEQFF	TGCGCCAGCCGTGGGACACCTATCGGGGATGAGCAGTTCTTC
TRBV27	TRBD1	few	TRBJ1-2	CASSFLDRELYGYTF	TGTGCCAGCAGTTTCTTAGACAGGGAACTCTATGGCTACACCTTC
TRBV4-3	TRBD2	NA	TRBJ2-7	CASSQDPSGGYEQYF	TGCGCCAGCAGCCAAGATCCTAGCGGGGGGTACGAGCAGTACTTC
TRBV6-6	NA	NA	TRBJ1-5	CASSYRASGVDQPQHF	TGTGCCAGCAGTTACCGCGCCAGTGGGGTCGACCAGCCCCAGCATTTT
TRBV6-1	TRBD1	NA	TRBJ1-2	CASSEDRVNGYTF	TGTGCCAGCAGTGAGGACAGGGTAAATGGCTACACCTTC
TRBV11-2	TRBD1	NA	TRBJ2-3	CASSLDLWGQPFEDTQYF	TGTGCCAGCAGCTTAGATCTGTGGGGACAGCCATTTGAAGATACGCAGTATTTT
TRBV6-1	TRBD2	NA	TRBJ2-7	CASSVGLAGAYEQYF	TGTGCCAGCAGTGTGGGACTAGCGGGAGCCTACGAGCAGTACTTC
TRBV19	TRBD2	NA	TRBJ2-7	CASMSAGGSYEQYF	TGTGCCAGTATGTCAGCGGGAGGATCCTACGAGCAGTACTTC
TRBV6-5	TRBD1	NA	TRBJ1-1	CASSYSNRGYSEAFF	TGTGCCAGCAGTTACTCGAACAGGGGTTACTCTGAAGCTTTCTTT
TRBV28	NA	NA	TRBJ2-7	CASTPLRRPYEQYF	TGTGCCAGCACCCCTTTGAGGCGGCCCTACGAGCAGTACTTC
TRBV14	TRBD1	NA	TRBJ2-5	CASSQGTGGWETQYF	TGTGCCAGCAGCCAAGGGACAGGGGGTTGGGAGACCCAGTACTTC
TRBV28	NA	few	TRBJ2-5	CASSLTRELKTQYF	TGTGCCAGCAGTTTGACAAGGGAATTAAAGACCCAGTACTTC
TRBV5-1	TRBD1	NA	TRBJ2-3	CASNPGTGLYTQYF	TGCGCCAGCAACCCGGGGACAGGGCTATATACGCAGTATTTT
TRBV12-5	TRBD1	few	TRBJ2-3	CASGQGNTQYF	TGTGCTAGTGGACAGGGGAATACGCAGTATTTT
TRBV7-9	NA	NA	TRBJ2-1	CASSSLRLEQFF	TGTGCCAGCAGCTCCTTAAGACTAGAGCAGTTCTTC
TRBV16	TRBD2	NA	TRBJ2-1	CASSLPGEGLDEQFF	TGTGCCAGCAGCCTTCCCGGGGAGGGCCTGGATGAGCAGTTCTTC
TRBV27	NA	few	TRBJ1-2	CASSPRGGEGYTF	TGTGCCAGCAGTCCCAGGGGAGGGGAAGGCTACACCTTC
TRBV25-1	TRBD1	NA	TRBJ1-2	CASSEGSGQGYGYTF	TGTGCCAGCAGTGAAGGCTCCGGACAGGGCTATGGCTACACCTTC